The next 3 T cell receptor beta chains were all read from a single sample in a study of cytomegalovirus exposure and HLA in healthy donors. Both 60 Vbeta primers and 13 Jbeta primers went into the PCR. This table comes from immunoSEQ multiplex PCR, and its TCRdb copy is limited to in-frame clones, with some not included. The table has about 270,000 clones, roughly two thirds seen once. Sample: PBMCs. All receptors come from a female donor in good health and CMV-seronegative.

J is TRBJ2-1 and V is TRBV9; 14 nucleotides agree with TRBD2. Germline lookup yields CDR1 SGDLS and CDR2 YYNGEE. This CDR3 has 17 amino acids. The V segment lost 3 bases and the J segment 8 bases; nucleotides outside the gene matches: 10. CDR3 sequence: CASSDGGTSGSYDEQFF. In DNA form, the CDR3 reads TGTGCCAGCAGCGACGGAGGGACTAGCGGGAGTTACGATGAGCAGTTCTTC.

This sequence joins TRBV11-2 and TRBJ2-1; 7 bases line up with TRBD2. V shed 5 bases, J shed 2 bases, and the junction held 9 bases outside the gene matches. This CDR3 spans 16 amino acids. In germline, CDR1 is SGHAT, CDR2 FQNNGV. The CDR3 here is CASSPRRERPYNEQFF. In nucleotides, the CDR3 is TGTGCCAGCAGCCCACGGCGGGAGAGGCCCTACAATGAGCAGTTCTTC.

This clone has only a few counts. The V gene is TRBV11-3, the J gene TRBJ2-5, with TRBD1 identical over 8 bases. This CDR3 region has 17 residues. Trimming took 0 bases from V and 4 from J; bases not matched to a gene: 10. The germline gives CDR1 SGHNT, CDR2 YENEEA. The DNA for the CDR3 is TGTGCCAGCAGCTTAGATTCGCCGACAGGGGCGGGAGAGACCCAGTACTTC. The encoded protein is CASSLDSPTGAGETQYF.